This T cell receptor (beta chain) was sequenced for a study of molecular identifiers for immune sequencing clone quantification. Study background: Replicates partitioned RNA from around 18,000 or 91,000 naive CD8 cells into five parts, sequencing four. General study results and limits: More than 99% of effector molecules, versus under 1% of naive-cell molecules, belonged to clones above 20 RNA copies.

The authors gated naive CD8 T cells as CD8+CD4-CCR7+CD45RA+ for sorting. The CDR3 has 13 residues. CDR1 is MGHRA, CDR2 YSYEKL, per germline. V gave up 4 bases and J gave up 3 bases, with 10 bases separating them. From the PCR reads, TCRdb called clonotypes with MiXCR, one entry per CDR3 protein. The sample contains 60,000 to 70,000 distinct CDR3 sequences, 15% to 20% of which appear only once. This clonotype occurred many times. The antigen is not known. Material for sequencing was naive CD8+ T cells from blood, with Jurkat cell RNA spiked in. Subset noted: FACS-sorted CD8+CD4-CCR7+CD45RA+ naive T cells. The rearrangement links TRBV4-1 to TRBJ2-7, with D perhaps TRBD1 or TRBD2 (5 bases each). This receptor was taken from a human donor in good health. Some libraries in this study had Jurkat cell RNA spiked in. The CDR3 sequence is CASSPGPFYEQYF. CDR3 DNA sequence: TGCGCCAGCAGCCCGGGACCGTTCTACGAGCAGTACTTC.